This entry features one TCR beta chain sequence. The antigen remains undetermined. In TCRdb, the 5' RACE reads were re-called with MiXCR into one record per CDR3 protein. This sample carries around 300,000 distinct CDR3 sequences, roughly an eighth of them seen once, and the ten largest clones take about 20%. The data originate from a study of T-cell memory formation after mild COVID-19. On the study more broadly: TCR clusters showed largely donor specificity. Study findings and constraints: The appearance of some responding clones in pre-infection memory suggested that cross-reactive memory joined. A balance of CD4 and CD8 characterized clones contracting day 15 to 85, whereas later expanders leaned CD4+. Mainly in CM and EM were contracting CD4+ clones; CD8+ were in EMRA.

This CDR3 is 11 amino acids long. J was trimmed by 8 bases and V by 5 bases; bases with no gene match: 2. Per germline, CDR1 SGHVS and CDR2 FNYEAQ. Specimen: PBMCs or a T cell subset sorted from them (not recorded which). The source is a young man who had mild COVID-19 (a few samples of this study predate the infection). Cell type and time point are not known. The chain links TRBV7-6 to TRBJ1-1; 7 bases map to TRBD1. The CDR3 nucleotides are TGTGCCAGCAGCCTGACAGGGGAAGCTTTCTTT. Translation gives CASSLTGEAFF.